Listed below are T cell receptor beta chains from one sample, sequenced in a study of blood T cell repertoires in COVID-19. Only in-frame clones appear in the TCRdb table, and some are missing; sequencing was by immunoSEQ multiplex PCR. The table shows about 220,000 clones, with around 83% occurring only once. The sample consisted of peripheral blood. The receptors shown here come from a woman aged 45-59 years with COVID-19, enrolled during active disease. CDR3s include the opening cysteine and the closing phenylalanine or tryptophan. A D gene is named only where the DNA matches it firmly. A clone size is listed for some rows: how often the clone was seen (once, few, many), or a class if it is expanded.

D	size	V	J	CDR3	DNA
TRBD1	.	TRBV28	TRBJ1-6	CASSNTGDYNSPLHF	TGTGCCAGCAGCAACACAGGGGACTATAATTCACCCCTCCACTTT
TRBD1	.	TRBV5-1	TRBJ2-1	CASSLPGQGNEQFF	TGCGCCAGCAGCCTCCCGGGACAGGGGAATGAGCAGTTCTTC
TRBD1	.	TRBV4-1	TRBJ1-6	CASSLQEGADSPLHF	TGCGCCAGCTCCCTCCAGGAGGGGGCGGATTCACCCCTCCACTTT
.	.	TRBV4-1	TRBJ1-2	CASSPKPGSNYGYTF	TGCGCCAGCAGCCCCAAGCCCGGGTCGAACTATGGCTACACCTTC
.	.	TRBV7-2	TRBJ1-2	CASSPSRLTIYGYTF	TGTGCCAGCAGCCCTTCAAGACTTACAATCTATGGCTACACCTTC
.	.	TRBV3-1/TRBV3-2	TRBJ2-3	CASSYSLDTQYF	TGTGCCAGCAGCTACAGCTTAGATACGCAGTATTTT
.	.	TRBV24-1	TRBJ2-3	CATSDPLYTDTQYF	TGTGCCACCAGTGACCCCCTGTACACAGATACGCAGTATTTT
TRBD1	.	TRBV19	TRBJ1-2	CASSIGRTGEKNGYTF	TGTGCCAGTAGTATTGGGAGGACAGGGGAAAAAAATGGCTACACCTTC
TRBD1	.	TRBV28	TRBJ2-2	CASSFSGTGYTGELFF	TGTGCCAGCAGTTTCTCCGGGACAGGGTACACCGGGGAGCTGTTTTTT
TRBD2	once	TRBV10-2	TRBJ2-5	CASSPGWSGGPAVGTQYF	TGCGCCAGCAGTCCAGGCTGGAGCGGGGGGCCAGCGGTCGGAACCCAGTACTTC
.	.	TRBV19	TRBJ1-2	CASSISPDRIKGGYTF	TGTGCCAGTAGTATAAGCCCCGACAGGATAAAGGGAGGCTACACCTTC
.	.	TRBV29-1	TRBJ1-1	CSVEVGAARNTEAFF	TGCAGCGTTGAAGTAGGAGCAGCGAGGAACACTGAAGCTTTCTTT
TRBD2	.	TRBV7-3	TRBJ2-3	CASSLGLAGATDTQYF	TGTGCCAGCAGCCTCGGACTAGCGGGGGCCACAGATACGCAGTATTTT
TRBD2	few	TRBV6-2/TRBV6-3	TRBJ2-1	CASSLRASGGLWEQFF	TGTGCCAGCAGTTTGAGAGCTAGCGGGGGGCTTTGGGAGCAGTTCTTC
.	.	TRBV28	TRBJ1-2	CASSSLQGNYGYTF	TGTGCCAGCAGTTCCCTCCAGGGAAACTATGGCTACACCTTC
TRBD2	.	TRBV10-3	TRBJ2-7	CAIKGTSNYEQYF	TGTGCCATCAAGGGGACTAGCAACTACGAGCAGTACTTC
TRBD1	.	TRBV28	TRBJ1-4	CASSDRASEKLFF	TGTGCCAGCAGTGACAGGGCCTCTGAAAAACTGTTTTTT
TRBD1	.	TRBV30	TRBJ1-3	CAWSTGQGNTIYF	TGTGCCTGGTCGACAGGGCAAGGAAACACCATATATTTT
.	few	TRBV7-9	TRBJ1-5	CASSRGDQPQHF	TGTGCCAGCAGCCGGGGGGATCAGCCCCAGCATTTT
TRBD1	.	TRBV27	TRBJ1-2	CASSPRQGNYGYTF	TGTGCCAGCAGCCCAAGACAGGGTAACTATGGCTACACCTTC
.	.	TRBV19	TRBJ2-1	CASSPTGGYEQFF	TGTGCCAGTAGTCCGACAGGCGGGTATGAGCAGTTCTTC
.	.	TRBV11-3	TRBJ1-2	CASSPRTSNYGYTF	TGTGCCAGCAGCCCGCGGACTTCTAACTATGGCTACACCTTC
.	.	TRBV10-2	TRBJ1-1	CASREDGEAFF	TGCGCCAGCAGAGAGGACGGGGAAGCTTTCTTT
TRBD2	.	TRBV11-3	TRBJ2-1	CASSLGRLAGDYNEQFF	TGTGCCAGCAGCTTAGGGCGACTAGCGGGGGATTACAATGAGCAGTTCTTC